Each of the 13 T cell receptor beta chains below was sequenced from the same sample in a study of blood T cell repertoires in COVID-19. Using immunoSEQ multiplex PCR, the repertoire was profiled, and TCRdb retains in-frame clones only, with some absent. The profile covers around 200,000 clones, with less than 80% appearing a single time and approximately 12% taken by the ten largest. The sequencing sample was made of peripheral blood. The receptors here all came from a man aged 45-65 years who had recovered from COVID-19.

Comment on this clone: Because the CDR3's place on the DNA is in doubt, the DNA is left out and the CDR3 is given as listed by TCRdb. The chain recombines TRBV27 with TRBJ2-5; TRBD1, the D gene given by the table, was not confirmed from the DNA. Per the germline V gene, CDR1 is MNHEY and CDR2 is SMNVEV (reference sequence). The CDR3 is 20 residues long, counting both termini. This CDR3 reads CASSSSGHRKETQYFGTQYF.

This rearrangement joins TRBV3-1 (or the pseudogene TRBV3-2) to TRBJ1-4; the D is unclear. This CDR3 spans 13 amino acids. Per the germline V gene, CDR1 is LGHDT and CDR2 is YNNKEL (reference sequence). The V end lost 4 bases, the J end lost 5 bases, and 8 bases lay between the germline ends. For the CDR3, the DNA is TGTGCCAGCAGCCCCGCGAGAAATGAAAAACTGTTTTTT. As protein: CASSPARNEKLFF.

V gene TRBV5-6 combines with J gene TRBJ1-4; no clear D. CDR1 SGHDT and CDR2 YYEEEE come from the germline V gene. CDR3 length: 13 amino acids. V lost 0 bases, J lost 8 bases, and 8 bases lay in between. CDR3 amino acids: CASSLAGREKLFF. The CDR3 DNA follows: TGTGCCAGCAGCTTGGCAGGAAGGGAAAAACTGTTTTTT.

This CDR3 reads CATSRRQISGANVLTF. CDR3 DNA sequence: TGTGCCACCAGCAGAAGACAGATCTCTGGGGCCAACGTCCTGACTTTC. The chain links TRBV15 to TRBJ2-6; D may be TRBD1 (5 bases). Per the germline V gene, CDR1 is LNHNV and CDR2 is YYDKDF (reference sequence). The CDR3 is 16 amino acids. V lost 2 bases, J lost 0 bases, and 8 bases lay in between.

This sequence joins TRBV14 and TRBJ2-1; TRBD1 is a possible D gene (5 bases). Trimming shortened V by 6 bases and J by 4 bases, and 10 bases separated the two germline ends. This CDR3 contains 13 residues. The germline CDR1 and CDR2 sequences are SGHDN and FVKESK. The CDR3 region has the DNA TGTGCCAGCAGTCAGGACATTTACAATGAGCAGTTCTTC. This encodes CASSQDIYNEQFF. The full variable domain, with the rest looked up from reference TRBV14 and TRBJ2-1, is EAGVTQFPSHSVIEKGQTVTLRCDPISGHDNLYWYRRVMGKEIKFLLHFVKESKQDESGMPNNRFLAERTGGTYSTLKVQPAELEDSGVYFCASSQDIYNEQFFGPGTRLTVL.

The V call is TRBV2, the J call TRBJ2-7, with a possible D match to TRBD2 (5 bases). V was pared by 6 bases and J by 0 bases, with 12 bases between. Per germline, CDR1 SNHLY and CDR2 FYNNEI. The CDR3 is 14 residues long. This chain's CDR3 is CASRVGDSSYEQYF. The DNA for the CDR3 is TGTGCCAGCAGGGTGGGAGACTCCTCCTACGAGCAGTACTTC.

The V call is TRBV10-3, the J call TRBJ2-7; D remains unclear. Trimming took off 3 bases at V and 0 bases at J, with 12 bases between the two ends. CDR3 size: 15 residues. CDR1 is ENHRY, CDR2 SYGVKD, per germline. In DNA, the CDR3 is TGTGCCATCAGTGAAAAGGTTGCTAGCTCCTACGAGCAGTACTTC. This gives the protein CAISEKVASSYEQYF.

V and J are TRBV18 and TRBJ2-7; the match to TRBD2 covers 7 bases. This CDR3 spans 11 amino acids. V shed 5 bases and J 12 bases; nucleotides not matched to a gene: 7. In germline, CDR1 is KGHSH, CDR2 LQKENI. The CDR3 region has the DNA TGTGCCAGCTCATTACAGCGGGAACTGTACTTC. Protein product: CASSLQRELYF.

Only one count was recorded for this clone. The chain links TRBV19 to TRBJ2-7; 11 positions agree with TRBD2. The length of the CDR3 is 15 residues. V shed 4 bases and J 0 bases; nucleotides not matched to a gene: 2. Germline CDR1 reads LNHDA; CDR2 reads SQIVND (reference sequence). CDR3 bases: TGTGCCAGTAGTAGGGGACTAGCGGCCTCCTACGAGCAGTACTTC. The encoded protein is CASSRGLAASYEQYF.

There are a few counts of this clone. The chain couples TRBV29-1 to TRBJ1-1; D uncertain. Germline CDR1 and CDR2: SQVTM and ANQGSEA. V lost 5 bases to trimming and J lost 0 bases, with 13 bases between them. CDR3 size: 14 residues. The CDR3 loop is CSVLTRSMNTEAFF. CDR3 DNA sequence: TGCAGCGTTCTCACGAGGAGCATGAACACTGAAGCTTTCTTT.

The rearrangement uses TRBV21-1 and TRBJ2-1; the table gives TRBD2 as D, unverified against the DNA. TRBV21-1 is given as a pseudogene. This CDR3 has 15 amino acids. In DNA, the CDR3 is TGTGCCAGCAACGTTCCGGGACTACATAACAATGAGCAGTTCTTC. Amino acid sequence: CASNVPGLHNNEQFF.

The V call is TRBV6-5, the J call TRBJ1-3; the D is unclear. The germline V and J ends were trimmed by 7 bases and 4 bases, with 5 bases remaining between them. Germline CDR1 and CDR2: MNHEY and SVGAGI. This CDR3 region has 11 residues. The CDR3 DNA follows: TGTGCCAGCATAGCCGGAAACACCATATATTTT. The encoded protein is CASIAGNTIYF.

This clone was picked up a small number of times. The chain recombines TRBV28 with TRBJ1-2; no definite D call. In germline, CDR1 is MDHEN, CDR2 SYDVKM. This CDR3 comprises 15 residues. Trimming pared 6 bases from V and 3 bases from J, leaving 17 bases between. CDR3 in DNA: TGTGCCAGCAGGATTGGGCAGGCAATCTACTATGGCTACACCTTC. As protein: CASRIGQAIYYGYTF.